The T cell receptor (beta chain) described here comes from a study of blood T cell repertoires in COVID-19. Study summary: Samples representing acute and convalescent COVID-19 were sourced from the United States, Italy and Spain.

Authors' analysis steps: Amplification of reference gene primers was used by the study to estimate nucleated cell counts. The protocol was immunoSEQ multiplex PCR, while the TCRdb copy is restricted to in-frame clones and leaves out a portion. The V and J calls and clone size were taken over from that table, and D and trimming were inferred from the DNA. This table has 300,000 to 500,000 clones, nearly 90% appearing once. J was trimmed by 0 bases and V by 0 bases; bases with no gene match: 13. The CDR3 totals 19 residues. CDR1 is SGHRS, CDR2 YFSETQ, per germline. Participants were aged 18 to 89 years from roughly 25 US areas.

The genes are TRBV5-1 and TRBJ2-7, with 9 bases fitting TRBD2. Sequences were obtained from PBMCs or T cells enriched from blood (not recorded which). The origin of this receptor is a woman in her thirties or forties with acute COVID-19. In DNA, the CDR3 is TGCGCCAGCAGCTTGGGCCCACCTTTGCGGGGGGGCGTCTCCTACGAGCAGTACTTC. Its translation is CASSLGPPLRGGVSYEQYF.